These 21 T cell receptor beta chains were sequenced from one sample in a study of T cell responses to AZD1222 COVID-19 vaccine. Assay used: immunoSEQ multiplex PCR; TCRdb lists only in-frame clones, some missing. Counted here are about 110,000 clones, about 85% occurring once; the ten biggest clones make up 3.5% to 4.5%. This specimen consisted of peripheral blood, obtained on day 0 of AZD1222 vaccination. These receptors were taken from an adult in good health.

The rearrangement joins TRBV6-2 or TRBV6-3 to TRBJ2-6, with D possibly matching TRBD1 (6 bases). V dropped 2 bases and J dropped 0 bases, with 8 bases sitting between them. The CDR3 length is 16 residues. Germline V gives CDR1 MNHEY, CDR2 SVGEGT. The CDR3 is CASSYDRRSGANVLTF. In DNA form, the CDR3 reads TGTGCCAGCAGTTACGACAGGCGCTCTGGGGCCAACGTCCTGACTTTC.

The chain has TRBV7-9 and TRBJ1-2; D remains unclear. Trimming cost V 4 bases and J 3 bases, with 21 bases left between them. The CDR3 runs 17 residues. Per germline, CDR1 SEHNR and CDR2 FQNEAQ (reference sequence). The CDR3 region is CASSSTRQGALDYGYTF. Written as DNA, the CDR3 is TGTGCCAGCAGCTCGACCCGACAAGGAGCCCTGGACTATGGCTACACCTTC.

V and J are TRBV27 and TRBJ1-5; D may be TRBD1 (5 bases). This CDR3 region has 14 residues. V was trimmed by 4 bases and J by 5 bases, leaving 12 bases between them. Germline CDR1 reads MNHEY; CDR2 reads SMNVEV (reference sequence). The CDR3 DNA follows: TGTGCCAGCAGTTCTGGACAAGGGGATCAGCCCCAGCATTTT. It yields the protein CASSSGQGDQPQHF.

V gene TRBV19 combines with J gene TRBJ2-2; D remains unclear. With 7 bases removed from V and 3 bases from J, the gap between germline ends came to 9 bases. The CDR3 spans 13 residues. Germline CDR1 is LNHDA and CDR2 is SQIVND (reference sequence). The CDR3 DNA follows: TGTGCCAGTATTCCGAGCTACACCGGGGAGCTGTTTTTT. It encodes CASIPSYTGELFF. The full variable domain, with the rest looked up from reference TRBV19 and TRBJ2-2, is DGGITQSPKYLFRKEGQNVTLSCEQNLNHDAMYWYRQDPGQGLRLIYYSQIVNDFQKGDIAEGYSVSREKKESFPLTVTSAQKNPTAFYLCASIPSYTGELFFGEGSRLTVL.

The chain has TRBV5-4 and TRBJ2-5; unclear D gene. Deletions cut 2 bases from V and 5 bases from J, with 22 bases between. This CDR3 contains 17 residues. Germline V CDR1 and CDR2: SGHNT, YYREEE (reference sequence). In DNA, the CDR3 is TGTGCCAGCAGCTTCCCGACATTTACAACTACCCAGGAGACCCAGTACTTC. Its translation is CASSFPTFTTTQETQYF. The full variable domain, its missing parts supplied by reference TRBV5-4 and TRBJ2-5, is ETGVTQSPTHLIKTRGQQVTLRCSSQSGHNTVSWYQQALGQGPQFIFQYYREEENGRGNFPPRFSGLQFPNYSSELNVNALELDDSALYLCASSFPTFTTTQETQYFGPGTRLLVL.

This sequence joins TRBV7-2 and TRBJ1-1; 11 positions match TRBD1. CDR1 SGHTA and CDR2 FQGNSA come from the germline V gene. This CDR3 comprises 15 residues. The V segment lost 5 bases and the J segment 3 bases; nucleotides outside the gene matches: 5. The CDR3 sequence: CASSIRDRGDTEAFF. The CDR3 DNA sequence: TGTGCCAGCAGCATAAGGGACAGGGGGGACACTGAAGCTTTCTTT.

CDR3: CASSLLQGNTEAFF. DNA for the CDR3: TGTGCCAGCAGCTTACTACAGGGGAACACTGAAGCTTTCTTT. The gene calls are TRBV7-3 and TRBJ1-1; TRBD1 might be the D (6 bases). CDR1 and CDR2 from the germline V gene are SGHTA and FQGTGA. This CDR3 is built from 14 residues. V shed 2 bases and J shed 1 base, with 8 bases lying between them.

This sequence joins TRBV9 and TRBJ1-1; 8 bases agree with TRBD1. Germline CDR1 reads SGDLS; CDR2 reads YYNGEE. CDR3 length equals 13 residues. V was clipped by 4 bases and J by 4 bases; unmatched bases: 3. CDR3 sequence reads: CASSTGGGTEAFF. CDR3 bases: TGTGCCAGCAGCACAGGGGGAGGCACTGAAGCTTTCTTT.

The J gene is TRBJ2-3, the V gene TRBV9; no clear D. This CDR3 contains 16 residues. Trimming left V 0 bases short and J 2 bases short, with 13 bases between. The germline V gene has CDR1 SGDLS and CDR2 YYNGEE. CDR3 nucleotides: TGTGCCAGCAGCGTAGAAGGCAGGACCGCCACAGATACGCAGTATTTT. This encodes CASSVEGRTATDTQYF.

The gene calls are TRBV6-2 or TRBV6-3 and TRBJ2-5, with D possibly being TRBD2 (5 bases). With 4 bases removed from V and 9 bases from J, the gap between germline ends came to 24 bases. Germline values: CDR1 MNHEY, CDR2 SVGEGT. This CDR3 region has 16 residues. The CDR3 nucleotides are TGTGCCAGCAGTTTTCCGGACCGCGGGTTAATAGTGTCCCAGTACTTC. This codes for CASSFPDRGLIVSQYF.

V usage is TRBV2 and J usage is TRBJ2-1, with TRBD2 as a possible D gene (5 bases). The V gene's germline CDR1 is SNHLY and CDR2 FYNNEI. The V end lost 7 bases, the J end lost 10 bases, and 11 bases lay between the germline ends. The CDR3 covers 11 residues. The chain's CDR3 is CASKLDSEQFF. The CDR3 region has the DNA TGTGCCAGCAAGTTGGACTCCGAGCAGTTCTTC.

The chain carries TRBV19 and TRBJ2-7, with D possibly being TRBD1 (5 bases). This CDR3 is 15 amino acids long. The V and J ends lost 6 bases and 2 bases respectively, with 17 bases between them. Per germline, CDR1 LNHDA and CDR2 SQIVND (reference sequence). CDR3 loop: CASSPVGHTTYEQYF. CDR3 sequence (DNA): TGTGCCAGTAGCCCCGTGGGGCACACAACCTACGAGCAGTACTTC.

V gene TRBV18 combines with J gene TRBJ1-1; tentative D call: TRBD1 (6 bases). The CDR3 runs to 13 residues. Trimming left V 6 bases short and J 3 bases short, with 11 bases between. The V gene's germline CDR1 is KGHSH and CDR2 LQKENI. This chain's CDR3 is CASSDQGYTEAFF. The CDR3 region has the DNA TGTGCCAGCTCCGATCAGGGGTACACTGAAGCTTTCTTT. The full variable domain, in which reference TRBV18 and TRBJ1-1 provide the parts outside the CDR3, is NAGVMQNPRHLVRRRGQEARLRCSPMKGHSHVYWYRQLPEEGLKFMVYLQKENIIDESGMPKERFSAEFPKEGPSILRIQQVVRGDSAAYFCASSDQGYTEAFFGQGTRLTVV.

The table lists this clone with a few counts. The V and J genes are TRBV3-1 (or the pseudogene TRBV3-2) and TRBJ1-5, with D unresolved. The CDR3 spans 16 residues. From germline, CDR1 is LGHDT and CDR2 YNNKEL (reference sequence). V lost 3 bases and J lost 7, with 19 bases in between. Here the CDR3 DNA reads TGTGCCAGCAGCCAGGCCAGGCCGTCGTTGAGGCAGCCCCAGCATTTT. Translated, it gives CASSQARPSLRQPQHF.

The CDR3 DNA reads TGTGCCAGCAGTGACTCGAACAGGGGGGACACCGGGGAGCTGTTTTTT. Translating it yields CASSDSNRGDTGELFF. This chain joins TRBV6-4 and TRBJ2-2; the match to TRBD1 covers 8 bases. Germline loops: CDR1 MRHNA, CDR2 SNTAGT. V was pared by 0 bases and J by 3 bases, with 3 bases of the junction left unmatched. This CDR3 has 16 residues.

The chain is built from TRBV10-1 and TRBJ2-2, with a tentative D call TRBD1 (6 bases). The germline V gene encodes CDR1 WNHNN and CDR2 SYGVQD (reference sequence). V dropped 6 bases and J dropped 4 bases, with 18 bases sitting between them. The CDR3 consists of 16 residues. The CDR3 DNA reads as TGCGCCAGCAGCCGACTACCGACAGGTTGCACCGGGGAGCTGTTTTTT. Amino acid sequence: CASSRLPTGCTGELFF.

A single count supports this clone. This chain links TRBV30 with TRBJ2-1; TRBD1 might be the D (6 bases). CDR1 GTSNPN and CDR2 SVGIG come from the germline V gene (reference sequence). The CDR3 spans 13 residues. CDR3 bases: TGTGCTGGGGGCGTTTTCTCCTACAATGAGCAGTTCTTC. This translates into CAGGVFSYNEQFF.

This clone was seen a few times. In nucleotides, the CDR3 is TGTGCCAGCAGACGAGGGGACAATCAGCCCCAGCATTTT. Translation: CASRRGDNQPQHF. The genes are TRBV2 and TRBJ1-5, with D perhaps TRBD1 (5 bases). The CDR3 extends over 13 amino acids. The germline CDR1 and CDR2 sequences are SNHLY and FYNNEI. V lost 6 bases and J 3 bases, leaving 9 bases between the germline ends.

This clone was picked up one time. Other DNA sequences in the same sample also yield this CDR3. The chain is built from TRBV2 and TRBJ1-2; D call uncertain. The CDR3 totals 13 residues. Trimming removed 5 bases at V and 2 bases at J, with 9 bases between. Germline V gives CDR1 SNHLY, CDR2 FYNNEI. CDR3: CASSMDGNYGYTF. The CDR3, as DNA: TGTGCCAGCAGTATGGACGGAAACTATGGCTACACCTTC.

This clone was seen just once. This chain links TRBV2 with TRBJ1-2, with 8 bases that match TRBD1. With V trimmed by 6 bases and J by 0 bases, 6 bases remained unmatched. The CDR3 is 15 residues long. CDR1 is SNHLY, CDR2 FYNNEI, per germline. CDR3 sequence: CASRGTGQSNYGYTF. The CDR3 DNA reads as TGTGCCAGCAGGGGGACAGGCCAGTCTAACTATGGCTACACCTTC.

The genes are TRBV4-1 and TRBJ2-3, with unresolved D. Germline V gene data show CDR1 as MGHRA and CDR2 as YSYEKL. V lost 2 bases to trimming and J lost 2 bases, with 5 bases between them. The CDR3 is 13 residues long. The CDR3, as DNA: TGCGCCAGCAGCCAACTATACACAGATACGCAGTATTTT. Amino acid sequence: CASSQLYTDTQYF.